The 14 T cell receptor beta chains listed next were all sequenced from one sample in a study of blood T cell repertoires in COVID-19. The repertoire was sequenced with immunoSEQ multiplex PCR; TCRdb's copy has only in-frame clones and lacks some. The sample yields more than 300,000 clones, approximately 87% seen once. The specimen sequenced was peripheral blood. The receptor source for this set is a woman aged 30 to 39 with COVID-19, enrolled during active disease.

The J gene is TRBJ2-7, the V gene TRBV28; no clear D. The V end lost 5 bases, the J end lost 6 bases, and 17 bases lay between the germline ends. CDR1 and CDR2 from the germline V gene are MDHEN and SYDVKM. This CDR3 is built from 14 residues. The CDR3 loop is CASSVHSSAVEQYF. CDR3 DNA: TGTGCCAGCAGTGTGCACTCCTCCGCGGTCGAGCAGTACTTC.

The chain carries TRBV7-6 and TRBJ1-3; TRBD1 matches at 9 bases. The V and J ends lost 0 bases and 4 bases, in that order; junction bases with no gene match: 4. Germline lookup yields CDR1 SGHVS and CDR2 FNYEAQ. CDR3 length equals 16 residues. The chain's CDR3 is CASSLATGGTGNTIYF. The CDR3 DNA is TGTGCCAGCAGCTTAGCGACAGGGGGTACGGGAAACACCATATATTTT. The full variable domain, in which reference TRBV7-6 and TRBJ1-3 provide the parts outside the CDR3, is GAGVSQSPRYKVTKRGQDVALRCDPISGHVSLYWYRQALGQGPEFLTYFNYEAQQDKSGLPNDRFSAERPEGSISTLTIQRTEQRDSAMYRCASSLATGGTGNTIYFGEGSWLTVV.

The chain recombines TRBV29-1 with TRBJ2-1, with 13 bases aligning to TRBD2. CDR1 and CDR2 (germline): SQVTM, ANQGSEA. The CDR3 contains 17 residues. Germline trimming cut 5 bases from V and 0 bases from J; bases unmatched to any gene: 7. In DNA form, the CDR3 reads TGCAGCGTTCGACTAGCGGGAGGTCGTCGCTCCTACAATGAGCAGTTCTTC. It encodes CSVRLAGGRRSYNEQFF.

The J gene is TRBJ1-5, the V gene TRBV3-1 (or the pseudogene TRBV3-2); D may be TRBD1 (5 bases). The V gene's germline CDR1 is LGHDT and CDR2 YNNKEL (reference sequence). V lost 4 bases and J 11 bases, leaving 15 bases between the germline ends. CDR3 length: 13 residues. CDR3 loop: CASSRSDLGAQHF. The CDR3, as DNA: TGTGCCAGCAGCCGCTCGGACCTAGGGGCCCAGCATTTT.

The rearrangement uses TRBV5-6 and TRBJ2-7, with D perhaps TRBD1 (8 bases). CDR3 size: 14 residues. Germline CDR1 reads SGHDT; CDR2 reads YYEEEE. V was trimmed by 3 bases and J by 5 bases, leaving 15 bases between them. The CDR3 reads CASSWRETGDEQYF. DNA for the CDR3: TGTGCCAGCAGCTGGCGGGAGACAGGGGACGAGCAGTACTTC.

V and J are TRBV6-2 or TRBV6-3 and TRBJ1-4, with D unresolved. The CDR3 loop spans 13 amino acids. The V gene lost 2 bases and the J gene lost 5 bases, with 6 bases spanning the gap. Germline assignment: CDR1 MNHEY and CDR2 SVGEGT. The CDR3 loop reads CASSYTENEKLFF. The CDR3 coding sequence is TGTGCCAGCAGTTACACAGAAAATGAAAAACTGTTTTTT.

The chain has TRBV2 and TRBJ2-2, with TRBD2 identical over 7 bases. Unmatched junction bases numbered 10, after V lost 7 bases and J lost 5 bases. CDR3 length: 15 residues. Per the germline V gene, CDR1 is SNHLY and CDR2 is FYNNEI. CDR3 region: CASTWGGSRTGELFF. In nucleotides, the CDR3 is TGTGCCAGCACCTGGGGAGGGAGTAGAACCGGGGAGCTGTTTTTT.

V is TRBV5-1 and J is TRBJ2-3, with D unclear. The germline CDR1 and CDR2 sequences are SGHRS and YFSETQ. Trimming took off 0 bases at V and 0 bases at J, with 5 bases between the two ends. This CDR3 contains 14 residues. The CDR3 region has the DNA TGCGCCAGCAGCTTGGTAGAGAGCACAGATACGCAGTATTTT. Amino acids: CASSLVESTDTQYF.

In nucleotides, the CDR3 is TGTGCCAGCTCACCACAGGGGGCTGGGGCCAACGTCCTGACTTTC. Translating it yields CASSPQGAGANVLTF. The V gene is TRBV18, the J gene TRBJ2-6; D possibly corresponds to TRBD1 (6 bases). CDR1 and CDR2 from the germline V gene are KGHSH and LQKENI. V gave up 1 base and J gave up 2 bases, with 6 bases separating them. The CDR3 runs 15 residues. Using reference TRBV18 and TRBJ2-6 for the parts outside the CDR3, the full variable domain is NAGVMQNPRHLVRRRGQEARLRCSPMKGHSHVYWYRQLPEEGLKFMVYLQKENIIDESGMPKERFSAEFPKEGPSILRIQQVVRGDSAAYFCASSPQGAGANVLTFGAGSRLTVL.

The chain combines TRBV3-1 (or the pseudogene TRBV3-2) with TRBJ2-7; D call uncertain. The V gene lost 4 bases and the J gene lost 5 bases, with 6 bases spanning the gap. CDR1 is LGHDT, CDR2 YNNKEL, per germline (reference sequence). The CDR3 has 11 amino acids. The CDR3 loop reads CASSLSHEQYF. The CDR3 region has the DNA TGTGCCAGCAGCCTCTCTCACGAGCAGTACTTC.

The chain employs TRBV4-2 and TRBJ1-4, with a tentative D call TRBD1 (5 bases). CDR1 is LGHNA, CDR2 YNFKEQ, per germline. This CDR3 has 14 residues. V gave up 0 bases and J gave up 8 bases, with 10 bases separating them. The CDR3 nucleotides are TGTGCCAGCAGCCAAGAGGGCCAGGGCGAAAAACTGTTTTTT. Encoded protein: CASSQEGQGEKLFF.

V and J are TRBV19 and TRBJ2-5; a weak D match, TRBD1 (5 bases). Germline V gives CDR1 LNHDA, CDR2 SQIVND (reference sequence). The CDR3 loop spans 13 amino acids. The V and J ends lost 7 bases and 4 bases respectively, with 13 bases between them. The CDR3 here is CASMGHWGETQYF. In DNA, the CDR3 is TGTGCCAGTATGGGGCATTGGGGAGAGACCCAGTACTTC.

This chain connects TRBV7-2 to TRBJ1-5; maybe TRBD1 (6 bases). Germline V gene sequence: CDR1 SGHTA, CDR2 FQGNSA. The CDR3 sequence is 15 residues long. V lost 1 base, J lost 2 bases, and 9 bases lay in between. The CDR3 sequence: CASSLGGGGNQPQHF. The CDR3 DNA reads as TGTGCCAGCAGCTTAGGTGGGGGCGGCAATCAGCCCCAGCATTTT.

This clone was found once. The V call is TRBV2, the J call TRBJ2-3; D not certain. V was trimmed by 1 base and J by 4 bases, leaving 6 bases between them. The CDR3 consists of 13 residues. Looked up from germline, CDR1 is SNHLY and CDR2 is FYNNEI. The CDR3 DNA follows: TGTGCCAGCAGTGAAGGAGTCCCAGATACGCAGTATTTT. Translation gives CASSEGVPDTQYF.